Each of the 8 T cell receptor beta chains below was sequenced from the same sample in a study of blood T cell repertoires in COVID-19. Clones were sequenced by immunoSEQ multiplex PCR, and TCRdb holds only the in-frame ones, with some missing. This table holds 100,000 to 150,000 clones, 88% found once. Sequenced input: peripheral blood. The receptors come from a human donor in a cohort sampled during active COVID-19.

The chain recombines TRBV27 with TRBJ2-7; weak D call: TRBD1 (5 bases). V lost 1 base and J 2 bases, leaving 18 bases between the germline ends. This CDR3 has 17 amino acids. Germline assignment: CDR1 MNHEY and CDR2 SMNVEV (reference sequence). The CDR3 nucleotides read TGTGCCAGCAGTTTATTGGGTCAGGGCAAAAGGACCTACGAGCAGTACTTC. This gives the protein CASSLLGQGKRTYEQYF.

The chain carries TRBV15 and TRBJ1-1, with 10 bases lining up with TRBD1. Germline CDR1 LNHNV, CDR2 YYDKDF (reference sequence). V shed 1 base, J shed 5 bases, and the junction held 4 bases outside the gene matches. CDR3 length: 15 residues. CDR3 nucleotides: TGTGCCACCAGCAGAGGGGGACAGGGGAGGACTGAAGCTTTCTTT. It encodes CATSRGGQGRTEAFF.

This chain connects TRBV5-1 to TRBJ1-1; D unresolved. From germline, CDR1 is SGHRS and CDR2 YFSETQ. The V end was cut by 0 bases, the J end by 1 base, with 13 bases between. CDR3 length equals 16 residues. The CDR3 DNA follows: TGCGCCAGCAGCTTGGGATTTTCGGCAGGGAACACTGAAGCTTTCTTT. It codes for CASSLGFSAGNTEAFF. Full variable domain (missing parts from reference TRBV5-1 and TRBJ1-1): KAGVTQTPRYLIKTRGQQVTLSCSPISGHRSVSWYQQTPGQGLQFLFEYFSETQRNKGNFPGRFSGRQFSNSRSEMNVSTLELGDSALYLCASSLGFSAGNTEAFFGQGTRLTVV.

This clone has a single count. The V and J genes are TRBV25-1 and TRBJ2-1; TRBD2 aligns across 14 bases. The V gene end was trimmed by 3 bases and the J gene end by 8 bases; junction bases not matched to a gene: 9. The CDR3 totals 17 residues. Germline lookup yields CDR1 MGHDK and CDR2 SYGVNS. The CDR3 DNA is TGTGCCAGCAGTGACGGGACTAGCGGGAGTCTGTTGCATGAGCAGTTCTTC. Residues: CASSDGTSGSLLHEQFF.

The chain is built from TRBV7-6 and TRBJ1-1; no clear D. Germline V lookup: CDR1 SGHVS, CDR2 FNYEAQ. This CDR3 has 16 amino acids. The ends were cut back, 0 bases at V and 0 bases at J, with 11 bases in the middle. The CDR3 DNA reads as TGTGCCAGCAGCTTAGCGAGGGCCTCCGTGAACACTGAAGCTTTCTTT. Amino acid sequence: CASSLARASVNTEAFF.

This clone showed up just once. The CDR3 is CASSIAPGWAKETQYF. In nucleotides, the CDR3 is TGTGCCAGTAGTATAGCCCCCGGCTGGGCTAAAGAGACCCAGTACTTC. The genes are TRBV19 and TRBJ2-5; no firm D call. The CDR3 totals 16 residues. Germline CDR1 and CDR2: LNHDA and SQIVND (reference sequence). The ends were cut back, 1 base at V and 3 bases at J, with 15 bases in the middle.

V and J are TRBV3-1 (or the pseudogene TRBV3-2) and TRBJ2-1; 14 bases are a match to TRBD2. Germline V gene data show CDR1 as LGHDT and CDR2 as YNNKEL (reference sequence). Trimming took 4 bases from V and 4 from J; bases not matched to a gene: 0. This CDR3 contains 15 residues. The CDR3 DNA sequence: TGTGCCAGCAGCCGACTAGCGGGGGGGTACAATGAGCAGTTCTTC. It codes for CASSRLAGGYNEQFF.

This chain links TRBV12-3 or TRBV12-4 with TRBJ2-3; D remains ambiguous. This CDR3 comprises 13 residues. The V end was cut by 6 bases, the J end by 2 bases, with 9 bases between. CDR3 sequence: CASSLLFTDTQYF. The CDR3 DNA is TGTGCCAGCAGCCTCCTATTCACAGATACGCAGTATTTT.